A selection of T cell receptor beta chains follows, all from one sample in a study of regulatory T cells in long-lasting Graves disease. Using its own MiXCR run on the multiplex PCR reads, TCRdb lists one record per CDR3 protein. The table records around 250,000 distinct CDR3 sequences, about 18% of them present only once. In addition, the sample was reused for a study of T cells in Graves' hyperthyroidism and ophthalmopathy.

The source material was peripheral blood mononuclear cells (PBMCs), sampled at new diagnosis, from a patient treated with antithyroid drugs. The receptor source for this set is a woman in her twenties or thirties with Graves disease. CDR3s include the opening cysteine and the closing phenylalanine or tryptophan. Fields, in order: V gene, J gene, clone size, D gene, CDR3 protein, CDR3 DNA. The D gene is left open where the match is weak. A clone size is listed for some rows: how often the clone was seen (once, few, many), or a class if it is expanded.

V: TRBV5-6
J: TRBJ2-7
size: many
D: NA
CDR3: CASSLPGTSYEQYF
DNA: TGTGCCAGCAGCTTGCCTGGGACCTCCTACGAGCAGTACTTC

V: TRBV5-1
J: TRBJ2-3
size: many
D: TRBD1
CDR3: CASSAWDSPDTQYF
DNA: TGCGCCAGCAGCGCCTGGGACAGCCCAGATACGCAGTATTTT

V: TRBV10-2
J: TRBJ1-1
size: many
D: NA
CDR3: CASTKNTEAFF
DNA: TGCGCCAGCACGAAAAACACTGAAGCTTTCTTT

V: TRBV6-1
J: TRBJ2-7
size: many
D: NA
CDR3: CASTGTVSYEQYF
DNA: TGTGCCAGCACTGGAACAGTCTCCTACGAGCAGTACTTC

V: TRBV15
J: TRBJ1-5
size: many
D: NA
CDR3: CATSSLDGGIQPQHF
DNA: TGTGCCACCAGCAGTCTGGATGGGGGGATTCAGCCCCAGCATTTT

V: TRBV20-1
J: TRBJ2-1
size: once
D: TRBD2
CDR3: CSVRAGGSVEQFF
DNA: TGCAGTGTTCGAGCGGGGGGGTCTGTTGAGCAGTTCTTC

V: TRBV11-2
J: TRBJ2-7
size: many
D: TRBD1
CDR3: CASSLGGILGQGTSYEQYF
DNA: TGTGCCAGCAGCTTAGGAGGGATTTTGGGACAGGGAACGTCCTACGAGCAGTACTTC

V: TRBV9
J: TRBJ1-6
size: NA
D: TRBD1
CDR3: CASSVGSGDRGGPLHF
DNA: TGTGCCAGCAGCGTAGGCTCCGGAGACAGGGGCGGACCCCTCCACTTT

V: TRBV6-1
J: TRBJ1-6
size: many
D: NA
CDR3: CASSGWDGDFNSPLHF
DNA: TGTGCCAGCAGTGGTTGGGACGGAGATTTTAATTCACCCCTCCACTTT

V: TRBV3-1
J: TRBJ1-6
size: many
D: NA
CDR3: CASSQNQDSPLHF
DNA: TGTGCCAGCAGCCAGAATCAGGATTCACCCCTCCACTTT

V: TRBV20-1
J: TRBJ2-4
size: NA
D: NA
CDR3: CSATHPLGNIQYF
DNA: TGCAGTGCAACGCATCCGCTGGGAAACATTCAGTACTTC

V: TRBV6-9
J: TRBJ2-3
size: NA
D: NA
CDR3: CASSFPVGTQYF
DNA: TGTGCCAGCAGTTTCCCCGTTGGCACGCAGTATTTT

V: TRBV20-1
J: TRBJ1-2
size: many
D: NA
CDR3: CSAREGSQGGNYGYTF
DNA: TGCAGTGCTAGAGAGGGATCGCAGGGAGGAAACTATGGCTACACCTTC

V: TRBV6-5
J: TRBJ1-2
size: many
D: NA
CDR3: CASSYGGQPYGYTF
DNA: TGTGCCAGCAGTTACGGAGGACAGCCCTATGGCTACACCTTC

V: TRBV5-4
J: TRBJ2-7
size: many
D: NA
CDR3: CASSNTGTGNYEQYF
DNA: TGTGCCAGCAGCAACACCGGGACGGGTAACTACGAGCAGTACTTC

V: TRBV5-1
J: TRBJ2-5
size: many
D: NA
CDR3: CASSLASQETQYF
DNA: TGCGCCAGCAGCTTGGCCAGCCAAGAGACCCAGTACTTC

V: TRBV4-1
J: TRBJ1-6
size: NA
D: NA
CDR3: CASSQDSRGGSPLHF
DNA: TGCGCCAGCAGCCAAGACTCCCGGGGTGGTTCACCCCTCCACTTT

V: TRBV20-1
J: TRBJ2-7
size: many
D: NA
CDR3: CSARDLRAAVKYEQYF
DNA: TGCAGTGCTAGAGATCTTAGGGCCGCCGTTAAGTACGAGCAGTACTTC

V: TRBV18
J: TRBJ2-2
size: many
D: NA
CDR3: CASSPPGSGELFF
DNA: TGTGCCAGCTCACCACCGGGGTCCGGGGAGCTGTTTTTT

V: TRBV20-1
J: TRBJ1-5
size: many
D: NA
CDR3: CSAYRELSNQPQHF
DNA: TGCAGTGCCTACAGGGAGCTTAGCAATCAGCCCCAGCATTTT

V: TRBV20-1
J: TRBJ1-1
size: many
D: TRBD1
CDR3: CSARDPGQGRGTEAFF
DNA: TGCAGTGCTAGAGATCCGGGACAGGGAAGAGGTACTGAAGCTTTCTTT

V: TRBV20-1
J: TRBJ1-6
size: many
D: NA
CDR3: CSALTGSRGNSPLHF
DNA: TGCAGTGCGCTAACGGGGTCCCGAGGGAATTCACCCCTCCACTTT

V: TRBV13
J: TRBJ2-7
size: many
D: TRBD2
CDR3: CASSTRLAGVSYEQYF
DNA: TGTGCCAGCAGCACCCGCCTAGCGGGGGTCTCCTACGAGCAGTACTTC

V: TRBV18
J: TRBJ1-1
size: few
D: NA
CDR3: CASSPRRGGWNTEAFF
DNA: TGTGCCAGCTCACCGAGGCGGGGGGGTTGGAACACTGAAGCTTTCTTT